This T cell receptor (beta chain) was captured in a study of shared clonotypes between healthy human individuals. Concerning this clone: Its antigen remains unidentified.

General observations from the study: Among a handful of donors, around 5% of naive CD4 clonotypes were found in common.

Running of the assay took place at deep level. TCRdb keeps only in-frame clones here, not all; method: immunoSEQ multiplex PCR. The repertoire includes approximately 1,000,000 clones, about 84% of them detected once, and 0.52% sits in the top ten. This TCR was recovered from a young man in good health. Some clones in this sample may be carry-over from other donors' samples. Specimen: memory CD4+ T cells from PBMCs. Subset here: CD45RA-negative fraction.

The CDR3 region is CASSIDSNTGELFF. The CDR3 nucleotides are TGTGCCAGCAGTATAGACAGCAACACCGGGGAGCTGTTTTTT. This rearrangement joins TRBV6-5 to TRBJ2-2; tentative D call: TRBD1 (5 bases). V was cut by 5 bases and J by 2 bases, with 9 bases left in between. CDR1 and CDR2 from the germline V gene are MNHEY and SVGAGI. The CDR3 sequence is 14 residues long.